Below are 26 T cell receptor beta chains sequenced from a single sample in a study of blood T cell repertoires in COVID-19. Measured with immunoSEQ multiplex PCR; TCRdb has only the in-frame clones, and not every one. The sample carries some 200,000 clones, roughly 85% recorded once. Sequencing was performed on peripheral blood. These receptor sequences come from a man aged 50 to 59 who had recovered from COVID-19.

The chain couples TRBV5-5 to TRBJ2-1; 9 positions match TRBD2. V lost 4 bases, J lost 7 bases, and 9 bases stayed unmatched. Germline CDR1 SGHKS, CDR2 YYEKEE (reference sequence). CDR3 length equals 15 residues. The CDR3 DNA reads as TGTGCCAGCAGCCGAACTAGCGGGTTATTAAATGAGCAGTTCTTC. Protein: CASSRTSGLLNEQFF.

This clone showed up just once. Other DNA sequences within the sample encode an identical CDR3. The chain has TRBV28 and TRBJ2-7, with 9 bases identical to TRBD1. The V and J ends lost 6 bases and 2 bases, in that order; junction bases with no gene match: 8. The CDR3 runs 15 residues. Germline values: CDR1 MDHEN, CDR2 SYDVKM. The CDR3 is CASSAPGQGPYEQYF. Written as DNA, the CDR3 is TGTGCCAGCAGCGCCCCGGGACAGGGTCCCTACGAGCAGTACTTC.

This CDR3 is CASSKDRGTQYF. CDR3 coding DNA: TGCGCCAGCAGCAAGGACAGGGGAACGCAGTATTTT. The chain has TRBV5-1 and TRBJ2-3, with 9 bases lining up with TRBD1. CDR3 length: 12 residues. CDR1 and CDR2 (germline): SGHRS, YFSETQ. The V segment lost 4 bases and the J segment 9 bases; nucleotides outside the gene matches: 3.

This clone was picked up one time. The rearrangement uses TRBV2 and TRBJ1-3, with D uncertain. Trimming removed 10 bases at V and 0 bases at J, with 7 bases between. Germline CDR1 reads SNHLY; CDR2 reads FYNNEI. This CDR3 has 12 amino acids. CDR3 protein: CATKSSGNTIYF. CDR3 sequence (DNA): TGTGCCACCAAGAGCTCTGGAAACACCATATATTTT.

This clone was counted between two and nine times. The chain combines TRBV2 with TRBJ1-1; 7 bases map to TRBD1. V gave up 8 bases and J gave up 0 bases; unmatched junction bases: 6. This CDR3 spans 14 amino acids. Per the germline V gene, CDR1 is SNHLY and CDR2 is FYNNEI. The CDR3 bases are TGTGCCAGCGTCTACAGGGGACTGAACACTGAAGCTTTCTTT. Translating gives CASVYRGLNTEAFF.

The chain recombines TRBV4-2 with TRBJ2-7; TRBD2 matches 11 bases. This CDR3 spans 17 amino acids. Germline CDR1 is LGHNA and CDR2 is YNFKEQ. The ends lost 0 bases at V and 5 bases at J; junction bases unmatched: 9. CDR3 sequence reads: CASSQDRLAGGRDEQYF. In DNA, the CDR3 is TGTGCCAGCAGCCAAGATCGTCTAGCGGGAGGCCGAGACGAGCAGTACTTC.

This clone was recorded once. J is TRBJ1-1 and V is TRBV5-1, with D unclear. This CDR3 is 13 amino acids long. The germline V gene encodes CDR1 SGHRS and CDR2 YFSETQ. Deletions cut 4 bases from V and 6 bases from J, with 13 bases between. Here the CDR3 reads CASSKMGGSEAFF. The CDR3 DNA follows: TGCGCCAGCAGCAAGATGGGAGGGTCTGAAGCTTTCTTT. Complete variable domain (other parts from reference TRBV5-1 and TRBJ1-1): KAGVTQTPRYLIKTRGQQVTLSCSPISGHRSVSWYQQTPGQGLQFLFEYFSETQRNKGNFPGRFSGRQFSNSRSEMNVSTLELGDSALYLCASSKMGGSEAFFGQGTRLTVV.

The chain couples TRBV18 to TRBJ1-4; the D gene is possibly TRBD1 (5 bases). The ends were cut back, 6 bases at V and 8 bases at J, with 19 bases in the middle. This CDR3 is 15 amino acids long. Germline CDR1 KGHSH, CDR2 LQKENI. The CDR3 bases are TGTGCCAGCTCCCACCCGGGGCAGGGAGGCGAAAAACTGTTTTTT. Translation: CASSHPGQGGEKLFF.

This clone was detected a few times. The V call is TRBV28, the J call TRBJ1-2, with a possible D match to TRBD1 (6 bases). The CDR3 has 14 residues. Germline V gene lookup returns CDR1 MDHEN and CDR2 SYDVKM. The V and J ends lost 4 bases and 4 bases respectively, with 13 bases between them. The CDR3 bases are TGTGCCAGCAGTTCGGGGGGCGTTATCTATGGCTACACCTTC. It is translated as CASSSGGVIYGYTF.

The gene calls are TRBV3-1 (or the pseudogene TRBV3-2) and TRBJ2-1; 7 positions match TRBD2. The CDR3 contains 15 residues. Germline CDR1 is LGHDT and CDR2 is YNNKEL (reference sequence). V gave up 1 base and J gave up 4 bases; unmatched junction bases: 4. The CDR3 bases are TGTGCCAGCAGCCAAGCGCTAGCGGAGTACAATGAGCAGTTCTTC. Translated, it gives CASSQALAEYNEQFF.

This rearrangement joins TRBV5-1 to TRBJ1-6; D may be TRBD1 (6 bases). The CDR3 spans 15 residues. Germline CDR1 reads SGHRS; CDR2 reads YFSETQ. Trimming took 0 bases from V and 8 from J, leaving 12 bases between them. CDR3 in DNA: TGCGCCAGCAGCTTGGGAACAGGGTTGGATTCACCCCTCCACTTT. It is translated as CASSLGTGLDSPLHF.

V usage is TRBV9 and J usage is TRBJ2-2; D is undetermined. V shed 0 bases and J shed 0 bases, with 3 bases lying between them. Germline V lookup: CDR1 SGDLS, CDR2 YYNGEE. This CDR3 contains 14 residues. DNA for the CDR3: TGTGCCAGCAGCGTAGCTCCGAACACCGGGGAGCTGTTTTTT. It specifies CASSVAPNTGELFF.

This chain connects TRBV6-4 to TRBJ1-6, with 7 bases matching TRBD1. The CDR3 covers 15 residues. Germline V lookup: CDR1 MRHNA, CDR2 SNTAGT. V lost 2 bases, J lost 10 bases, and 8 bases stayed unmatched. For the CDR3, the DNA is TGTGCCAGCAGTGACAGGGGCAGGGGGGACTCACCCCTCCACTTT. Its protein is CASSDRGRGDSPLHF.

The chain employs TRBV29-1 and TRBJ2-1; D remains ambiguous. The CDR3 loop spans 14 amino acids. The V gene lost 4 bases and the J gene lost 2 bases, with 12 bases spanning the gap. Germline loops: CDR1 SQVTM, CDR2 ANQGSEA. CDR3 in amino acids: CSVVMAKTYNEQFF. CDR3 nucleotide sequence: TGCAGCGTTGTTATGGCCAAAACCTACAATGAGCAGTTCTTC.

V is TRBV6-2 or TRBV6-3 and J is TRBJ2-5; D is unresolved. The CDR3 sequence is 14 residues long. Trimming pared 1 base from V and 1 base from J, leaving 7 bases between. CDR1 MNHEY and CDR2 SVGEGT come from the germline V gene. CDR3 coding DNA: TGTGCCAGCAGTTACTACTCCACCCAAGAGACCCAGTACTTC. Its translation is CASSYYSTQETQYF.

This chain uses TRBV28 with TRBJ2-5, with 8 bases matching TRBD1. Germline lookup yields CDR1 MDHEN and CDR2 SYDVKM. V gave up 1 base and J gave up 0 bases; unmatched junction bases: 1. The CDR3 is made up of 15 amino acids. The CDR3 sequence is CASSLLDRDQETQYF. The CDR3 DNA reads as TGTGCCAGCAGTTTATTGGACAGGGACCAAGAGACCCAGTACTTC.

J is TRBJ2-7 and V is TRBV27, with 7 nucleotides matching TRBD1. Trimming took 3 bases from V and 3 from J; bases not matched to a gene: 2. The CDR3 sequence is 13 residues long. Looked up from germline, CDR1 is MNHEY and CDR2 is SMNVEV (reference sequence). The CDR3 DNA sequence: TGTGCCAGCAGTTTTAGGGACAGCTACGAGCAGTACTTC. Protein product: CASSFRDSYEQYF.

The chain joins TRBV21-1 to TRBJ2-1; TRBD1 is taken as the D call from the table, unchecked against the DNA. TRBV21-1 is assigned pseudogene status. This CDR3 is built from 16 residues. The CDR3 protein is CASSNPRTGGCDEQFF. CDR3 bases: TGTGCCAGCAGCAATCCTCGGACAGGGGGTTGTGATGAGCAGTTCTTC.

V usage is TRBV5-5 and J usage is TRBJ1-5, with a tentative D call TRBD1 (6 bases). The CDR3 extends over 14 amino acids. The germline V gene has CDR1 SGHKS and CDR2 YYEKEE (reference sequence). Trimming removed 5 bases at V and 5 bases at J, with 14 bases between. DNA for the CDR3: TGTGCCAGCAGGTACAGGGTAGGCGATCAGCCCCAGCATTTT. This sequence encodes CASRYRVGDQPQHF. Looking up the rest from reference TRBV5-5 and TRBJ1-5 gives the full variable domain: DAGVTQSPTHLIKTRGQQVTLRCSPISGHKSVSWYQQVLGQGPQFIFQYYEKEERGRGNFPDRFSARQFPNYSSELNVNALLLGDSALYLCASRYRVGDQPQHFGDGTRLSIL.

This clone was recorded only once. The rearrangement uses TRBV27 and TRBJ2-4; D is perhaps TRBD1 (6 bases). V was shortened by 8 bases and J by 0 bases, with 20 bases between the two germline ends. Germline loops: CDR1 MNHEY, CDR2 SMNVEV (reference sequence). The CDR3 covers 17 residues. CDR3 sequence: CASYSWGQPLAKNIQYF. DNA for the CDR3: TGTGCCAGCTATTCGTGGGGGCAGCCACTAGCCAAAAACATTCAGTACTTC.

V usage is TRBV29-1 and J usage is TRBJ1-1; no firm D call. Trimming took 6 bases from V and 3 from J, leaving 14 bases between them. The CDR3 contains 13 residues. CDR1 and CDR2 from the germline V gene are SQVTM and ANQGSEA. CDR3 loop: CSVGVKGDTEAFF. DNA of the CDR3: TGCAGCGTGGGCGTGAAGGGAGACACTGAAGCTTTCTTT.

The count of this clone is one. This chain uses TRBV7-9 with TRBJ2-2; D may be TRBD2 (5 bases). The germline V gene has CDR1 SEHNR and CDR2 FQNEAQ (reference sequence). V lost 5 bases to trimming and J lost 3 bases, with 16 bases between them. This CDR3 region has 16 residues. The CDR3 spells CASSLRSSADTGELFF. DNA of the CDR3: TGTGCCAGCAGCCTCCGAAGTAGCGCGGACACCGGGGAGCTGTTTTTT.

The CDR3 DNA reads as TGCGCCAGCAGCGTAAGCGGGAGGGCCTCTGGGGCCAACGTCCTGACTTTC. This codes for CASSVSGRASGANVLTF. J is TRBJ2-6 and V is TRBV5-1; 10 bases are shared with TRBD2. The J segment lost 0 bases and the V segment lost 4 bases, leaving 4 bases of the junction unmatched. The CDR3 sequence is 17 residues long. CDR1 and CDR2 from the germline V gene are SGHRS and YFSETQ.

The chain carries TRBV11-2 and TRBJ2-7; no reliable D call. The V gene's germline CDR1 is SGHAT and CDR2 FQNNGV. V lost 5 bases to trimming and J lost 2 bases, with 13 bases between them. The CDR3 extends over 14 amino acids. CDR3 in amino acids: CASSPHKAAYEQYF. The CDR3 coding sequence is TGTGCCAGCAGCCCCCACAAGGCGGCCTACGAGCAGTACTTC.

J is TRBJ2-2 and V is TRBV2; a weak D match, TRBD2 (5 bases). Deletions cut 5 bases from V and 7 bases from J, with 17 bases between. The CDR3 is made up of 15 amino acids. CDR1 and CDR2 from the germline V gene are SNHLY and FYNNEI. CDR3 DNA: TGTGCCAGCAGTCCAACCTTACGGGGAATCGGGGAGCTGTTTTTT. Translated: CASSPTLRGIGELFF.

The rearrangement links TRBV2 to TRBJ2-2, with TRBD1 matching over 10 bases. CDR1 and CDR2 (germline): SNHLY, FYNNEI. With 6 bases clipped from V and 4 bases from J, the junction kept 5 bases outside the gene matches. This CDR3 comprises 15 residues. CDR3 bases: TGTGCCAGCAGCGGGGACAGGGGATTCACCGGGGAGCTGTTTTTT. Encoded protein: CASSGDRGFTGELFF.